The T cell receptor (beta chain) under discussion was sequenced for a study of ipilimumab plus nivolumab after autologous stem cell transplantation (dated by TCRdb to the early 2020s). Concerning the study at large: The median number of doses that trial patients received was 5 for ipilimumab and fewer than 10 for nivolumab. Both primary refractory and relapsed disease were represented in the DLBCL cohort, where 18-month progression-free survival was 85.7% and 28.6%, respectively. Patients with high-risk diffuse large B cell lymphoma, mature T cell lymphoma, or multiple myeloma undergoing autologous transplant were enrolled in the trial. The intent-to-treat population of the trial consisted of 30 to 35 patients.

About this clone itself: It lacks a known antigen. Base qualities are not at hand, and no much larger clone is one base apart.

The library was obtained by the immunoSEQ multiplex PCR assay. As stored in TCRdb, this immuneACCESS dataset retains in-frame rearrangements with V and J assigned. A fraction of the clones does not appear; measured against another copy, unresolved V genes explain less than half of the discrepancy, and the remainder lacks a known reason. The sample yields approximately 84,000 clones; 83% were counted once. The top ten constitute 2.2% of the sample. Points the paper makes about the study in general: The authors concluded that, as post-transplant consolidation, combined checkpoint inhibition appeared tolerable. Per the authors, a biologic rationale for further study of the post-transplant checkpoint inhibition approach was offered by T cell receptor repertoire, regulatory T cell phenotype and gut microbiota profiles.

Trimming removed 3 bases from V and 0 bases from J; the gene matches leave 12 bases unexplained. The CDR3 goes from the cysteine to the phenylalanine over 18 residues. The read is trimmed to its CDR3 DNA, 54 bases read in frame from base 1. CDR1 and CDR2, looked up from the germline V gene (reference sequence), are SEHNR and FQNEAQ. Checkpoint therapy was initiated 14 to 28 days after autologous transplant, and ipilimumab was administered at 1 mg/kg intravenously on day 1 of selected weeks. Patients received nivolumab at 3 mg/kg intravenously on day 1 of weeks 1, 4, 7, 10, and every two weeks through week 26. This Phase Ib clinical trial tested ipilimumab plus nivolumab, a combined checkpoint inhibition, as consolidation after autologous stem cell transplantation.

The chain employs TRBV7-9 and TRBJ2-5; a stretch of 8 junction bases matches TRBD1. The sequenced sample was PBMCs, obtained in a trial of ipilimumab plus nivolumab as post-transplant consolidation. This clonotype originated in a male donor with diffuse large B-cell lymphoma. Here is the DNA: TGTGCCAGCAGCTTGGGGAAGACAGGGGTCCCTTACCAAGAGACCCAGTACTTC. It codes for CASSLGKTGVPYQETQYF.